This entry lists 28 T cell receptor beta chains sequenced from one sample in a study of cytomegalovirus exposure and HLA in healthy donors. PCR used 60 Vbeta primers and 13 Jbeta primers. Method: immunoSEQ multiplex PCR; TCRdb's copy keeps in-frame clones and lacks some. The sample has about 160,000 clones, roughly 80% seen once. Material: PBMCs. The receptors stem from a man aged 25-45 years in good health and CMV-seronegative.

The CDR3 DNA follows: TGCGCCAGCAGCCCGGACATTCAAGGCTACGAGCAGTACTTC. This translates into CASSPDIQGYEQYF. The J gene is TRBJ2-7, the V gene TRBV5-1; D possibly corresponds to TRBD1 (5 bases). Germline V gene lookup returns CDR1 SGHRS and CDR2 YFSETQ. V was trimmed by 4 bases and J by 3 bases, leaving 14 bases between them. This CDR3 has 14 amino acids.

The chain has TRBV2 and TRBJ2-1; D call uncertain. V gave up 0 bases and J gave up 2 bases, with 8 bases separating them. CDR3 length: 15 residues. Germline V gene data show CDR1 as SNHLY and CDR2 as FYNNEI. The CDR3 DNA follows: TGTGCCAGCAGTGAAGCGACACAGCCCTACAATGAGCAGTTCTTC. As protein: CASSEATQPYNEQFF.

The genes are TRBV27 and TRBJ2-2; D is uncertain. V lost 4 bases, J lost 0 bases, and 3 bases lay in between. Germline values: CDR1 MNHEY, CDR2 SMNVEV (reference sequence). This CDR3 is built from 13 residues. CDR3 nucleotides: TGTGCCAGCAGTTACTCGAACACCGGGGAGCTGTTTTTT. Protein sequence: CASSYSNTGELFF.

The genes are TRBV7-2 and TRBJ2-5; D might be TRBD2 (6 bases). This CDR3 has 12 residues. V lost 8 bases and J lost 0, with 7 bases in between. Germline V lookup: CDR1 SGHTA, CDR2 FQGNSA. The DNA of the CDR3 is TGTGCCAGCGGGGGGAACCAAGAGACCCAGTACTTC. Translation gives CASGGNQETQYF.

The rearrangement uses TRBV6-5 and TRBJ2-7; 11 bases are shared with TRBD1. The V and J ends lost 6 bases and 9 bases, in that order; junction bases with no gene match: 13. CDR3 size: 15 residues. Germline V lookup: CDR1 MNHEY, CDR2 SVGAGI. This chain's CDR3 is CASRRIAGQGGGQYF. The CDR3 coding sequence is TGTGCCAGCAGGAGAATAGCGGGACAGGGGGGAGGGCAGTACTTC.

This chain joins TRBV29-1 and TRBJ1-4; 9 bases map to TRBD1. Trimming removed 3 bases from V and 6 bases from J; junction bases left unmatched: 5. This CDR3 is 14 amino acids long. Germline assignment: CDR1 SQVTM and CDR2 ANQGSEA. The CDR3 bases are TGCAGCGTTGAGTACAGGGGGCAGGATGAAAAACTGTTTTTT. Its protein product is CSVEYRGQDEKLFF.

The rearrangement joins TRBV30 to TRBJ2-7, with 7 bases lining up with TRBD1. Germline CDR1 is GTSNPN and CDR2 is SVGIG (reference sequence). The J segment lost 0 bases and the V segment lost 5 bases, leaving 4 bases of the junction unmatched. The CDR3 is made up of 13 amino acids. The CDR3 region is CAWSTGSSYEQYF. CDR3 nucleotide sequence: TGTGCCTGGTCGACAGGGAGCTCCTACGAGCAGTACTTC.

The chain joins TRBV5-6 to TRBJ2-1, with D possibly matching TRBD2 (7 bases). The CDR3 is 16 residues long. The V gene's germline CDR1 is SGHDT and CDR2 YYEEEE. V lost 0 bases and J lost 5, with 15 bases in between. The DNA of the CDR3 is TGTGCCAGCAGCTTGGGATTTGGCGGGGGCCACAATGAGCAGTTCTTC. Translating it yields CASSLGFGGGHNEQFF.

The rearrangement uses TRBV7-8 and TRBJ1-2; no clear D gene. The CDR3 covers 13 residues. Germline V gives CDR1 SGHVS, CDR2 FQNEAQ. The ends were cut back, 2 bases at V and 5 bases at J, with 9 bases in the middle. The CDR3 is CASSLKGRYGYTF. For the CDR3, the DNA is TGTGCCAGCAGCTTAAAAGGGAGGTATGGCTACACCTTC.

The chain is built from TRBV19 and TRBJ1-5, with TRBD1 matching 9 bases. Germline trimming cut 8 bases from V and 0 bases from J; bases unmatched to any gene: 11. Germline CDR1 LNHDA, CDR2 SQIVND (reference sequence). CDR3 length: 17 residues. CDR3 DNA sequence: TGTGCCAGTCGCCGGGACAGGGTCCAAAATAGCAATCAGCCCCAGCATTTT. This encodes CASRRDRVQNSNQPQHF.

The CDR3 sequence is CASSLAGTGNYEQYF. The CDR3 DNA is TGCGCCAGCAGCTTGGCCGGGACAGGAAACTACGAGCAGTACTTC. The gene calls are TRBV5-1 and TRBJ2-5; TRBD1 matches 8 bases. Matching the DNA end better, TRBJ2-7 makes the J call doubtful. CDR1 is SGHRS, CDR2 YFSETQ, per germline. The CDR3 consists of 15 residues.

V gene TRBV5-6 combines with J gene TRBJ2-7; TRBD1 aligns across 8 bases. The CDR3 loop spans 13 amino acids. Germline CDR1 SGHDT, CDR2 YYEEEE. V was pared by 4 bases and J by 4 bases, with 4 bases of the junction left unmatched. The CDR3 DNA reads TGTGCCAGCAGCACCAGGGGGCGGTACGAGCAGTACTTC. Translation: CASSTRGRYEQYF.

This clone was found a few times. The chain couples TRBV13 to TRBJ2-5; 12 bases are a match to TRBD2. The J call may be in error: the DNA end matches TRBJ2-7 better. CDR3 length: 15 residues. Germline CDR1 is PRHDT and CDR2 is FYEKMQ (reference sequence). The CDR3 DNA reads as TGTGCCAGCAGCTTAGCGACTAGCGGGAGCTACGAGCAGTACTTC. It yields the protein CASSLATSGSYEQYF.

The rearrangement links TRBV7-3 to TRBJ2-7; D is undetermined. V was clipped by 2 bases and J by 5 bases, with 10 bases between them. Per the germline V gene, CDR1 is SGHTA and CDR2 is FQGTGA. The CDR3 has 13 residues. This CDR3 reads CASSLSRSHEQYF. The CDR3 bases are TGTGCCAGCAGCTTATCCCGGAGTCACGAGCAGTACTTC.

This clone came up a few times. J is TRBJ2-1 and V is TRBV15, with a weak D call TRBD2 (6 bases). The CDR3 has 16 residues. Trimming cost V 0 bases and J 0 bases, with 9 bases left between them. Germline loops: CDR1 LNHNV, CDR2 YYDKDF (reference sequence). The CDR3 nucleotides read TGTGCCACCAGCAGAGATGGGACTTTCTCCTACAATGAGCAGTTCTTC. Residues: CATSRDGTFSYNEQFF. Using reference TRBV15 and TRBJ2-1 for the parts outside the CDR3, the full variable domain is DAMVIQNPRYQVTQFGKPVTLSCSQTLNHNVMYWYQQKSSQAPKLLFHYYDKDFNNEADTPDNFQSRRPNTSFCFLDIRSPGLGDTAMYLCATSRDGTFSYNEQFFGPGTRLTVL.

As DNA, the CDR3 is TGTGCCAGCAGCCCCGTCCCGGGAAGCGGGAGCTACGAGCAGTACTTC. As protein: CASSPVPGSGSYEQYF. The rearrangement uses TRBV7-3 and TRBJ2-7; 8 positions agree with TRBD2. This CDR3 is built from 16 residues. J lost 3 bases, V lost 5 bases, and 12 bases had no gene match. Germline CDR1 SGHTA, CDR2 FQGTGA.

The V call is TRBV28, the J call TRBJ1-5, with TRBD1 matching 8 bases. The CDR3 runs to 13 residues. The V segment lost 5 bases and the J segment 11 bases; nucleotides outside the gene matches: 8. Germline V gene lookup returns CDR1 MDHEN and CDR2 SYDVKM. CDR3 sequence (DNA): TGTGCCAGCAGTGAGGACAGGGATAGGTCCCAGCATTTT. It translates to CASSEDRDRSQHF.

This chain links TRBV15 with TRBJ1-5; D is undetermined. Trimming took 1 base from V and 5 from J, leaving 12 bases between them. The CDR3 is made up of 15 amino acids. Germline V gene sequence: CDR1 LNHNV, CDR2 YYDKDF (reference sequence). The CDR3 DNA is TGTGCCACCAGCAGAGTCGGGGAGTCGGATCAGCCCCAGCATTTT. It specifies CATSRVGESDQPQHF.

This CDR3 is CASSRWTSGKETQYF. CDR3 nucleotides: TGCGCCAGCAGCAGATGGACTAGCGGTAAAGAGACCCAGTACTTC. This chain uses TRBV5-1 with TRBJ2-5; 10 nucleotides agree with TRBD2. The CDR3 runs 15 residues. Trimming at V came to 4 bases and at J to 3 bases, leaving 6 bases not matched to a gene. The V gene's germline CDR1 is SGHRS and CDR2 YFSETQ.

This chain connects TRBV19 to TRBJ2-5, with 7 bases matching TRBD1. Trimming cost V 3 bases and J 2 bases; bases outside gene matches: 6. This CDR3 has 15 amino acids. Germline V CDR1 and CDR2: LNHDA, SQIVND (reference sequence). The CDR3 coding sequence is TGTGCCAGTAGTATGATTGGACAGGATCAAGAGACCCAGTACTTC. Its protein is CASSMIGQDQETQYF.

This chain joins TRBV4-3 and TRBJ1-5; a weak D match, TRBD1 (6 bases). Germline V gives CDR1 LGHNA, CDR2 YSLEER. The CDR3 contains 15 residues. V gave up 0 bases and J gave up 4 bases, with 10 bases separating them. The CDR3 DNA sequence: TGCGCCAGCAGCCAAGAAGGGGGTCTAAATCAGCCCCAGCATTTT. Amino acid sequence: CASSQEGGLNQPQHF.

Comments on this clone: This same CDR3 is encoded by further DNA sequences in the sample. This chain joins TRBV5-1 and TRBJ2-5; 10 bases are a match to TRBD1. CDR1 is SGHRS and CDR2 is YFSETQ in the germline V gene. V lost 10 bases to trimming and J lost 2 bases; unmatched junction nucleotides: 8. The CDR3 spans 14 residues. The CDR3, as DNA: TGCGCCCCCGGGACAGGGGACCTTCAAGAGACCCAGTACTTC. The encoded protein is CAPGTGDLQETQYF.

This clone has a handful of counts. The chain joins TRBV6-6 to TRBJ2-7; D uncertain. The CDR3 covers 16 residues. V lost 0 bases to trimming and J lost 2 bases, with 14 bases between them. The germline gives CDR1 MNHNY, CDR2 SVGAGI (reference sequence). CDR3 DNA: TGTGCCAGCAGTTACTCTCACCTATCGACTCCCTACGAGCAGTACTTC. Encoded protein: CASSYSHLSTPYEQYF.

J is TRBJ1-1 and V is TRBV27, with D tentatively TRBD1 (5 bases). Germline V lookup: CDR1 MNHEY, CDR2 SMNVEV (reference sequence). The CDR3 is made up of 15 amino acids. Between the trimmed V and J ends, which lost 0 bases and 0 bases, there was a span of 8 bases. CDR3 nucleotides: TGTGCCAGCAGTTTATCGGACAACATGAACACTGAAGCTTTCTTT. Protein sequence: CASSLSDNMNTEAFF.

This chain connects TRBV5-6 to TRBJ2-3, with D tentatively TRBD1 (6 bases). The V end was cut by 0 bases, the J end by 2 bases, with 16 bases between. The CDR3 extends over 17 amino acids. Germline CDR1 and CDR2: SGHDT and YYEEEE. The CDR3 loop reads CASSLAGPGAFTDTQYF. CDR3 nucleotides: TGTGCCAGCAGCTTGGCCGGGCCAGGGGCCTTCACAGATACGCAGTATTTT.

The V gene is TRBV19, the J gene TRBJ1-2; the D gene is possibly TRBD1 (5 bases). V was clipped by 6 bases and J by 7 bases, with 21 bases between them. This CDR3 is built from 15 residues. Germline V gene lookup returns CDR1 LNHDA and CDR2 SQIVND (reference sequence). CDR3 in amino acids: CASRSENRQIGGYTF. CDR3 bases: TGTGCCAGTAGATCGGAGAACAGGCAAATTGGTGGCTACACCTTC.

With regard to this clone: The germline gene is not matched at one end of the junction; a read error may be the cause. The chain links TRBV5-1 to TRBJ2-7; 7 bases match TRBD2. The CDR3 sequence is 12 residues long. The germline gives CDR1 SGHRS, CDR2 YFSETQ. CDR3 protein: CASGLGGNEQYF. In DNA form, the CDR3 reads TGCGCCAGCGGCTTGGGAGGGAACGAGCAGTACTTC. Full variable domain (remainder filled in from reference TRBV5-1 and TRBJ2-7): KAGVTQTPRYLIKTRGQQVTLSCSPISGHRSVSWYQQTPGQGLQFLFEYFSETQRNKGNFPGRFSGRQFSNSRSEMNVSTLELGDSALYLCASGLGGNEQYFGPGTRLTVT.

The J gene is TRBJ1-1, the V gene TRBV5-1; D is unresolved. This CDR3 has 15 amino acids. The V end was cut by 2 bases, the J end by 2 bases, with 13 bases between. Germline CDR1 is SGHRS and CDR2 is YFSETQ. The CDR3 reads CASSLTVRENTEAFF. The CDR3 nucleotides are TGCGCCAGCAGCTTAACAGTTCGAGAAAACACTGAAGCTTTCTTT.